Following are 5 T cell receptor beta chains from one sample sequenced in a study of blood T cell repertoires in COVID-19. The assay was immunoSEQ multiplex PCR, and TCRdb's table has in-frame clones only and misses some. Of some 40,000 clones listed, approximately 88% are singletons. The sequenced sample consisted of peripheral blood. The origin of the receptors is a human donor in a cohort sampled during active COVID-19.

This clone was found a few times. V gene TRBV5-4 combines with J gene TRBJ1-3; D is undetermined. Germline V gene sequence: CDR1 SGHNT, CDR2 YYREEE (reference sequence). The CDR3 has 14 amino acids. V lost 5 bases to trimming and J lost 0 bases, with 9 bases between them. The CDR3 here is CASSPESSGNTIYF. CDR3 bases: TGTGCCAGCAGTCCCGAGAGCTCTGGAAACACCATATATTTT.

The chain has TRBV28 and TRBJ2-3; possibly TRBD2 for D (5 bases). The germline CDR1 and CDR2 sequences are MDHEN and SYDVKM. Trimming shortened V by 5 bases and J by 5 bases, and 26 bases separated the two germline ends. There are 18 residues in the CDR3. The CDR3 DNA is TGTGCCAGCAGTGCCCTGAATCCGAGGGCCCTTCGGGGAGATACGCAGTATTTT. Translation: CASSALNPRALRGDTQYF.

This chain connects TRBV25-1 to TRBJ1-4; possibly TRBD1 for D (6 bases). Trimming left V 3 bases short and J 3 bases short, with 11 bases between. This CDR3 has 15 amino acids. Germline V CDR1 and CDR2: MGHDK, SYGVNS. The CDR3 region has the DNA TGTGCCAGCAGTGACCCAGGGACACCTAATGAAAAACTGTTTTTT. This encodes CASSDPGTPNEKLFF.

The chain links TRBV2 to TRBJ2-7; TRBD2 aligns across 9 bases. The germline V gene has CDR1 SNHLY and CDR2 FYNNEI. The V gene end was trimmed by 5 bases and the J gene end by 5 bases; junction bases not matched to a gene: 7. The length of the CDR3 is 14 residues. The CDR3 protein is CASSRSGSPDEQYF. CDR3 bases: TGTGCCAGCAGTCGTAGCGGGAGTCCCGACGAGCAGTACTTC.

This chain joins TRBV4-2 and TRBJ2-1, with 9 bases fitting TRBD2. The CDR3 is 17 residues long. The ends lost 3 bases at V and 1 base at J; junction bases unmatched: 7. Looked up from germline, CDR1 is LGHNA and CDR2 is YNFKEQ. The CDR3 loop is CASSHNSGSTSYNEQFF. In nucleotides, the CDR3 is TGTGCCAGCAGCCACAATAGCGGGAGCACGTCCTACAATGAGCAGTTCTTC.